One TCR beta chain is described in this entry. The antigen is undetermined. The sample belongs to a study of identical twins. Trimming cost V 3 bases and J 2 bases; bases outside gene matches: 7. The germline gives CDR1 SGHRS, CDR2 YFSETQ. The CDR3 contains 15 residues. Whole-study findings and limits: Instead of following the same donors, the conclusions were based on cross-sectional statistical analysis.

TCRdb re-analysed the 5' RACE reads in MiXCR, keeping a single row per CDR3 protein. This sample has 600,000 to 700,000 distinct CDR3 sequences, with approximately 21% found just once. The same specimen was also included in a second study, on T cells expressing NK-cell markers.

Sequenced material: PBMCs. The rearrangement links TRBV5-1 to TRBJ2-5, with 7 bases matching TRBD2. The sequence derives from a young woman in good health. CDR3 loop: CASSYRRGSQETQYF. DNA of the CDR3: TGCGCCAGCAGCTACAGGCGGGGGTCTCAAGAGACCCAGTACTTC.